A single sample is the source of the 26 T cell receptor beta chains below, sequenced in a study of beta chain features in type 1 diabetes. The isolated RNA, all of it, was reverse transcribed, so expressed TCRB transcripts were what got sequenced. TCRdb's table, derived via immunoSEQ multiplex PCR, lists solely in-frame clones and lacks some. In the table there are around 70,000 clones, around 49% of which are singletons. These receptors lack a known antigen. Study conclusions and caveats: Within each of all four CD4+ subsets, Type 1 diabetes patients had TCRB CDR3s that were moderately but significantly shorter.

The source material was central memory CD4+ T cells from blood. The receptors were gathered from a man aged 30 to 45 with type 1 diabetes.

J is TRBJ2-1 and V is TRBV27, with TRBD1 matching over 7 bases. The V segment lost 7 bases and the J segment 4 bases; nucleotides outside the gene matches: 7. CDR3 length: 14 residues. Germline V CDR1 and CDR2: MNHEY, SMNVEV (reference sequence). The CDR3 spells CASTPQGTYNEQFF. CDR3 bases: TGTGCCAGCACCCCACAGGGGACGTACAATGAGCAGTTCTTC.

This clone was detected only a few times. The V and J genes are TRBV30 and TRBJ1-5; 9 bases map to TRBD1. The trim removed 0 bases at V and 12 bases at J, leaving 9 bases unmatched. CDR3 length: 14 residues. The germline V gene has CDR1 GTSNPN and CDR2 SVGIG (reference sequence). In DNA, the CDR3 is TGTGCCTGGAGTGTGGGGACAGGGAGGTTTTTCCAGCATTTT. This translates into CAWSVGTGRFFQHF.

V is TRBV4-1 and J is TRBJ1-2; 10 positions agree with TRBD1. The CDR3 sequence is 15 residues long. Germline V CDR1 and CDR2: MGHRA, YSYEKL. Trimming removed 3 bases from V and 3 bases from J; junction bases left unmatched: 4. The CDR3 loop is CASSQRQGADYGYTF. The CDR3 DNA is TGCGCCAGCAGCCAGAGACAGGGGGCCGACTATGGCTACACCTTC.

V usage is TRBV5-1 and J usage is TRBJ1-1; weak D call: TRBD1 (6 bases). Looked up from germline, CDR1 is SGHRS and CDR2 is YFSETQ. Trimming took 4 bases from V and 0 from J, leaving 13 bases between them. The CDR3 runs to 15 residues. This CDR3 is CASSDTRTVNTEAFF. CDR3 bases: TGCGCCAGCAGCGACACTCGGACAGTGAACACTGAAGCTTTCTTT.

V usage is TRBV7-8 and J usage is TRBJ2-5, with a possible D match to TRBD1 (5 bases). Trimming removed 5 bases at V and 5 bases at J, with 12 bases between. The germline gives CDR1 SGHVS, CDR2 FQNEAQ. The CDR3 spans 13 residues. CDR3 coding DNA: TGTGCCAGCAGCCCACCCAGGGTGGAGACCCAGTACTTC. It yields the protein CASSPPRVETQYF.

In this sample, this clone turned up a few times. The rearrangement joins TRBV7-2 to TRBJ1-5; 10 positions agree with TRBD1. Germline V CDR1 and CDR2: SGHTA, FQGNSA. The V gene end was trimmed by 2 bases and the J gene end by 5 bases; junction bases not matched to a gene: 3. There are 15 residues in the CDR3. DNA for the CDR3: TGTGCCAGCAGCTTATCGGGACAGGGGCATCAGCCCCAGCATTTT. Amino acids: CASSLSGQGHQPQHF.

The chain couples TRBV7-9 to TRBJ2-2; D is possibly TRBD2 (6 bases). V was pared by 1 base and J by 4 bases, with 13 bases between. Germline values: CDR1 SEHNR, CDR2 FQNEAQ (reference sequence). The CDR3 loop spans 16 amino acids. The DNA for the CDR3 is TGTGCCAGCAGCTTAGGTTCTAGCGATGGCACCGGGGAGCTGTTTTTT. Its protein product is CASSLGSSDGTGELFF.

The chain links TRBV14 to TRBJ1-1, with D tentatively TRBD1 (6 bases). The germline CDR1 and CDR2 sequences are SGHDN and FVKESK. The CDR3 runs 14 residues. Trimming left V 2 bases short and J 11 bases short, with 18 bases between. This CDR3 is CASSQQGPVGQAFF. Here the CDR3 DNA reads TGTGCCAGCAGCCAACAGGGGCCCGTCGGGCAGGCTTTCTTT. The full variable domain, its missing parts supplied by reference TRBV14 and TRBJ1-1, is EAGVTQFPSHSVIEKGQTVTLRCDPISGHDNLYWYRRVMGKEIKFLLHFVKESKQDESGMPNNRFLAERTGGTYSTLKVQPAELEDSGVYFCASSQQGPVGQAFFGQGTRLTVV.

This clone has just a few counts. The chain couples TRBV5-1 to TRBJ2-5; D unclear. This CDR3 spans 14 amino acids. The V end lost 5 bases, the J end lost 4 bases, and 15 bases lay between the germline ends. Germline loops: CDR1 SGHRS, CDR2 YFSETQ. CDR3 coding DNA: TGCGCCAGCAGTGGCGACTCCCTCGGAGAGACCCAGTACTTC. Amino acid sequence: CASSGDSLGETQYF.

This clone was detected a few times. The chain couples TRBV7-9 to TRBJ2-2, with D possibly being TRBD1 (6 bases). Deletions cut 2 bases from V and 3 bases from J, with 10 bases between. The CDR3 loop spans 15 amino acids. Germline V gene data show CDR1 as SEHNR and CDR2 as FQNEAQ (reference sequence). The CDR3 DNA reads TGTGCCAGCAGCTTACGCGGACAGCACACCGGGGAGCTGTTTTTT. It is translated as CASSLRGQHTGELFF.

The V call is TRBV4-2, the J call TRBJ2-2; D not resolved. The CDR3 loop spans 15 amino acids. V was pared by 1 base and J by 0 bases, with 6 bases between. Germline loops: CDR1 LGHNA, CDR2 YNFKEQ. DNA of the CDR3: TGTGCCAGCAGCCAAGCCATTTCGAACACCGGGGAGCTGTTTTTT. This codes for CASSQAISNTGELFF.

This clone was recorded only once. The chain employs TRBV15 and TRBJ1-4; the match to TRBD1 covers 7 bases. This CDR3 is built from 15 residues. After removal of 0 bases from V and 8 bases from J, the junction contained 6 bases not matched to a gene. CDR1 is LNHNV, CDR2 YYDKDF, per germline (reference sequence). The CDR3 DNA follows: TGTGCCACCAGCAGAGAGACAGGGATTGGGGAAAAACTGTTTTTT. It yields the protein CATSRETGIGEKLFF.

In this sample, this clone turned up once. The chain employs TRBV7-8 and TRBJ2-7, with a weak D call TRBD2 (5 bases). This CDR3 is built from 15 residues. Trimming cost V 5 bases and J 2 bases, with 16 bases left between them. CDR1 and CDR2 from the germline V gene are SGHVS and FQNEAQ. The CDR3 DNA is TGTGCCAGCAGCATCGAGGAGGCAGCAACCTACGAGCAGTACTTC. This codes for CASSIEEAATYEQYF.

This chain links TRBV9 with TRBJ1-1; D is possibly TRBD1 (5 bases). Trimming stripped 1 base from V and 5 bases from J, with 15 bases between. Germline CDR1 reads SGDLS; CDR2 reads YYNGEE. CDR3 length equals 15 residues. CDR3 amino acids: CASSVIPPGSTEAFF. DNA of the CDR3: TGTGCCAGCAGCGTAATCCCCCCAGGGTCGACTGAAGCTTTCTTT. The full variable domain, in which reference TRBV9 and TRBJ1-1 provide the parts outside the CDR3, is DSGVTQTPKHLITATGQRVTLRCSPRSGDLSVYWYQQSLDQGLQFLIQYYNGEERAKGNILERFSAQQFPDLHSELNLSSLELGDSALYFCASSVIPPGSTEAFFGQGTRLTVV.

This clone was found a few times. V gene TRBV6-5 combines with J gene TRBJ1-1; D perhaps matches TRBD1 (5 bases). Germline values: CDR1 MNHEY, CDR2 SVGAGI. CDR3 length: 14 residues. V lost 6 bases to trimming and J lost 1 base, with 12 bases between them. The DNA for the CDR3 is TGTGCCAGCAGAAGGGGTTTGGGGAACACTGAAGCTTTCTTT. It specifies CASRRGLGNTEAFF.

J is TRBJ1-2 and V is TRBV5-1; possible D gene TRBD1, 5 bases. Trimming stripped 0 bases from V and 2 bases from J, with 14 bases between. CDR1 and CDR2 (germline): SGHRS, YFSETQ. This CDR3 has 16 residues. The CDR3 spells CASSLGPTDQNYGYTF. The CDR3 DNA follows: TGCGCCAGCAGCTTGGGCCCGACAGACCAGAACTATGGCTACACCTTC. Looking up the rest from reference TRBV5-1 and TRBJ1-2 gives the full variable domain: KAGVTQTPRYLIKTRGQQVTLSCSPISGHRSVSWYQQTPGQGLQFLFEYFSETQRNKGNFPGRFSGRQFSNSRSEMNVSTLELGDSALYLCASSLGPTDQNYGYTFGSGTRLTVV.

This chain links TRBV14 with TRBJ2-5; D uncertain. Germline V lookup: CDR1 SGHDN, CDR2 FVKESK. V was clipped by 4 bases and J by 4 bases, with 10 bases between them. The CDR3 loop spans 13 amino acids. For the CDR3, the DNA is TGTGCCAGCAGCCCAATCGCGAGAGAGACCCAGTACTTC. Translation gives CASSPIARETQYF.

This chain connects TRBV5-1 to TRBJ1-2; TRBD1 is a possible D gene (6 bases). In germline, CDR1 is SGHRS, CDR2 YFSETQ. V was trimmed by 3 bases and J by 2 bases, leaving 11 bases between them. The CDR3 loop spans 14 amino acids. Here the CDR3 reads CASSSTGDNYGYTF. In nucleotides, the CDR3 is TGCGCCAGCAGCTCGACAGGAGACAACTATGGCTACACCTTC.

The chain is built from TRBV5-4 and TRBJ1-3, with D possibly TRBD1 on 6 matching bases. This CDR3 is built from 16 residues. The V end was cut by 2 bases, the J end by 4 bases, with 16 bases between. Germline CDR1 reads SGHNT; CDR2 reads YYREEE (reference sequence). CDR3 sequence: CASSFQQGPAGNTIYF. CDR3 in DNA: TGTGCCAGCAGCTTCCAACAGGGCCCGGCGGGAAACACCATATATTTT.

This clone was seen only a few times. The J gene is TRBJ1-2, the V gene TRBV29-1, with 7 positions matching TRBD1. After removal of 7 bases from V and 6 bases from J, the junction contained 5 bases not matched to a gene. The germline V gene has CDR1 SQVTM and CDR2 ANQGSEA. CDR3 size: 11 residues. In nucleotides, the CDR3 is TGCAGCGCAACGACAGGGAATGGCTACACCTTC. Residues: CSATTGNGYTF.

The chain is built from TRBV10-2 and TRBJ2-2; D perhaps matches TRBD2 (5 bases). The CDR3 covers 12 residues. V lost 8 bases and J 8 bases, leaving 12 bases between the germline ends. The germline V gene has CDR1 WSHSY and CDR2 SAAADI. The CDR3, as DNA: TGCGCCAGCCGGAAGACGGGGGGGGAGCTGTTTTTT. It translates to CASRKTGGELFF.

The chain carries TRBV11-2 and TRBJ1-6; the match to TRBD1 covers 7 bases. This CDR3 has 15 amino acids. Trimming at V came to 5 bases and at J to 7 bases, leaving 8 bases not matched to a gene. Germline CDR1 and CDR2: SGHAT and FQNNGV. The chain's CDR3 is CASSGEGQPNSPLHF. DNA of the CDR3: TGTGCCAGCAGCGGAGAGGGACAGCCGAATTCACCCCTCCACTTT.

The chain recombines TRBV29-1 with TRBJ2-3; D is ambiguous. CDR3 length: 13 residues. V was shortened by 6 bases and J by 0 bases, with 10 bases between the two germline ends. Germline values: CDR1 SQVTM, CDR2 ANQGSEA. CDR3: CSVTTLSTDTQYF. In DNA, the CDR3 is TGCAGCGTGACGACTCTGAGCACAGATACGCAGTATTTT.

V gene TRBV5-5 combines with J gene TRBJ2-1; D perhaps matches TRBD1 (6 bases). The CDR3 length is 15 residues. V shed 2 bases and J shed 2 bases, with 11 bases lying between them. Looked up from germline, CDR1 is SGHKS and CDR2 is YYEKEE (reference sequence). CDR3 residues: CASSLQGLTYNEQFF. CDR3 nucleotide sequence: TGTGCCAGCAGCTTACAGGGTCTTACCTACAATGAGCAGTTCTTC.

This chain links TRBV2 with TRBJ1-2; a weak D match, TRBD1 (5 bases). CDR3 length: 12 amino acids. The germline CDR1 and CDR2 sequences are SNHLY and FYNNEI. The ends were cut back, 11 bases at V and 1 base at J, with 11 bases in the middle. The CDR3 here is CAAARDNYGYTF. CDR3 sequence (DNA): TGTGCCGCCGCCAGGGATAACTATGGCTACACCTTC.

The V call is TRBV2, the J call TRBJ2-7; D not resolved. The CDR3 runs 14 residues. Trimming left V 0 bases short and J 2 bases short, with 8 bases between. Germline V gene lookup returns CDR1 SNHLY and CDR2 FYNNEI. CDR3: CASSEARQAYEQYF. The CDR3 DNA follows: TGTGCCAGCAGTGAAGCTAGGCAGGCCTACGAGCAGTACTTC.